This TCR beta chain was sequenced during a study of shared clonotypes between healthy human individuals (TCRdb year 2020). Context from the whole study: Three men and a couple of women, aged 18 to 49 years, made up the cohort. For each donor, CD4 naive and CD4 memory were each given three plates, CD8 naive was given two plates, and CD8 memory was given one plate. To estimate repertoire size and how much clonotype sharing occurs between individuals, the study deeply sequenced the blood TCR repertoires of 4 to 6 healthy adults. Libraries were prepared and TCR repertoires were sequenced by different laboratories using diverse techniques, in order to increase sequencing depth and limit assay-specific biases. Each donor's leukapheresis produced roughly between roughly 0.85 and 10 billion PBMCs.

On the study overall, not on this receptor specifically: Even with the large sequencing depth, rarefaction of the sorted-subset datasets indicated that sequencing was incomplete. When several donors were compared, the shared fraction of clonotypes was roughly 4.8% for naive CD4, 3.5% to 4% for naive CD8, roughly 2.5% for memory CD4, and roughly 0.4% for memory CD8. The genetic and exposure-history diversity represented was limited by the small number of donors. Clonotypes shared by all four sorted-subset donors showed higher generation probabilities than non-shared clonotypes. Only blood was sampled, and tissue TCR repertoires likely differ from those in blood. Larger estimated clonotype richness was generally found for naive subsets than for memory subsets. Based on pairwise subsampling, the degree of clonotype sharing among donors was expected to be affected by sequencing depth.

Using the deep immunoSEQ assay, TCR CDR3 regions were amplified from genomic DNA by multiplex PCR. Genomic DNA extracted from each cell subset was distributed evenly over all wells of several immunoSEQ 96-well plates, and each plate served as one replicate. Each replicate PCR for sorted subsets received around 200 ng genomic DNA, equal to about 30,000 T cell genomes. The purified libraries were quantified using a Qubit 3.0 fluorometer, sized with a Bioanalyzer 2100, and then quantified again using the KAPA Library Quantification kit. A separate single-read 150-cycle Illumina NextSeq 550 flow cell was used to sequence each immunoSEQ 96-well plate. The authors' analysis ran thus. Because the immunoSEQ output included only junctional sequences and no quality scores, the filtering could not be the same as the filtering used for full-length reads. To assign V/J genes and CDR3, sequences were annotated using PyIR, a Python wrapper for IgBLAST v1.9, with IMGT germline references. Reads were removed for weak V/J assignments (E-value above 1e-6), missing CDR3, stop codons, out-of-frame junctions, or ambiguous translated residues. V3J clonotypes were defined as sequences sharing the same inferred V gene, J gene, and CDR3 amino acid sequence. The percentage overlap between two repertoires was calculated by dividing the number of shared unique clonotypes by the size of the smaller repertoire. Richness of each repertoire was evaluated using RTK rarefaction, the Chao1 estimator, and Recon v2.1 estimates of unobserved clonotypes. Generation probabilities for all TCRbeta clonotypes obtained by the gDNA method from several donors were computed using OLGA. The table was pulled from immuneACCESS by TCRdb, which kept in-frame rearrangements only. Such tables lose some clones; where checked, under half of the loss comes from unresolved V genes, and the rest has no known cause. The V and J calls and clone size are taken from that table; D and trimming were inferred from the DNA. Across this sample there are more than 550,000 clones, with over 55% seen only once. The ten largest clones represent around 1.8% of the sample.

There are a few counts of this clone. Its antigen specificity is not known. Per-base quality was not reported, and no clone a single base away is much larger than it. The donors were healthy, HIV-negative adults who had no recently reported acute infections or vaccinations. All donors were Caucasian adults living in Nashville, Tennessee, USA. CD4+ T cells were enriched through magnetic negative selection, after which naive cells were positively selected on CD45RA and the remaining negative fraction served as the memory subset. Blood was obtained by leukapheresis, after which PBMCs were separated by Ficoll-Histopaque density gradient centrifugation and cryopreserved in liquid nitrogen vapor phase. Purity and quantity of every magnetically sorted T cell population were checked by analytical flow cytometry. From each sorted fraction, genomic DNA was isolated and quantified by UV absorbance on a Nanodrop 2000c.

The source material was memory CD4+ T cells sorted from blood. According to the study, the label for this sample's cell subset or site signals: CD45RA-negative fraction. This clonotype originated in a woman in her 30s in good health.

The DNA is TGTGCCAGCAGCTTTGACGGATACAATGAGCAGTTCTTC. Its coded protein is CASSFDGYNEQFF. The chain employs TRBV7-7 and TRBJ2-1, with the D segment identity uncertain. The germline ends are 7 bases apart after V is trimmed by 3 bases and J by 4 bases. The CDR3 starts with the cysteine, ends with the phenylalanine, and has 13 residues. Just CDR3 DNA is preserved here, 39 bases in frame from base 1. CDR1 SSHAT and CDR2 FNYEAQ are derived from the germline V gene (reference sequence).